This T cell receptor (beta chain) was profiled in a study of blood T cell repertoires in COVID-19. Study as a whole: There were acute and convalescent COVID-19 samples, and they came from the United States, Italy and Spain. PBMCs, B-cell-depleted T cells, or T cells were the source of the cDNA or gDNA that made up the material.

In the study's own analysis: Amplification with reference gene primers provided the estimates of nucleated cell counts. Assay used: immunoSEQ multiplex PCR; TCRdb lists only in-frame clones, some missing. V, J and clone size derive from that table, while D and trimming were established from the DNA sequence. This sample carries over 130,000 clones, 84% of them seen once, and the ten largest clones take around 9.5%. Seattle-derived patients entered the study during active infection and were followed longitudinally. The sample consisted of peripheral blood. The TCR originated in a man aged 25 to 40 with COVID-19, enrolled during active disease.

The CDR3 DNA reads TGTGCCAGCAGCCTAGCGGGAGTAGGAGAGACCCAGTACTTC. Protein sequence: CASSLAGVGETQYF. The chain is built from TRBV11-3 and TRBJ2-5; 10 positions match TRBD2. Germline V gene data show CDR1 as SGHNT and CDR2 as YENEEA. The CDR3 consists of 14 residues. V gave up 5 bases and J gave up 4 bases; unmatched junction bases: 4.